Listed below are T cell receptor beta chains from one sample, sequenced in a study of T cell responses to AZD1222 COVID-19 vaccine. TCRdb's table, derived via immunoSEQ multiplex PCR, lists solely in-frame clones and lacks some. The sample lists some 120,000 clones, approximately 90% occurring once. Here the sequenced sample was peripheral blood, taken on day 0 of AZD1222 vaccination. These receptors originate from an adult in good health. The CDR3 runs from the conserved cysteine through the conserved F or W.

CASSYSSEGDYTF | 13 | TRBJ1-2 | TRBV6-2/TRBV6-3
CASREPRTATYGYTF | 15 | TRBJ1-2 | TRBV28
CASSLTGQGTGELFF | 15 | TRBJ2-2 | TRBV11-3
CASSLGFGGPLSYNEQFF | 18 | TRBJ2-1 | TRBV7-3
CASSSDRGRRTDTQYF | 16 | TRBJ2-3 | TRBV6-2/TRBV6-3
CASSWTGTGGAGGELFF | 17 | TRBJ2-2 | TRBV5-1
CASSGTGGEGSGTEAFF | 17 | TRBJ1-1 | TRBV5-1
CASSPEGGRREKLFF | 15 | TRBJ1-4 | TRBV4-2
CASSLTLTGSTDTQYF | 16 | TRBJ2-3 | TRBV7-3
CASSSGPGGQSNQPQHF | 17 | TRBJ1-5 | TRBV9